The subject of this entry is one T cell receptor beta chain. No antigen is known for it. TCRdb reprocessed the reads via MiXCR and lists one record per CDR3 protein. The sample holds approximately 990,000 distinct CDR3 sequences, roughly a third seen once. This specimen belongs to a study of T cell repertoires in cytomegalovirus infection. Study background: A matching HLA type, together with CMV infection, was signaled by public TCR beta signatures.

The CDR3 spans 18 residues. Germline lookup yields CDR1 MNHNS and CDR2 SASEGT. V shed 1 base and J 0 bases; nucleotides not matched to a gene: 6. The sequence was obtained from a human donor in good health (CMV status not recorded). Some clones in this sample may be carry-over from other donors' samples. The sample here was cultured CD8+ T cells from PBMCs, taken from culture after CMV antigen stimulation. The V and J genes are TRBV6-1 and TRBJ2-1; TRBD2 matches 10 bases. CDR3 protein: CASSEEGLAGGSYNEQFF. CDR3 DNA sequence: TGTGCCAGCAGTGAAGAGGGATTAGCGGGGGGCTCCTACAATGAGCAGTTCTTC.